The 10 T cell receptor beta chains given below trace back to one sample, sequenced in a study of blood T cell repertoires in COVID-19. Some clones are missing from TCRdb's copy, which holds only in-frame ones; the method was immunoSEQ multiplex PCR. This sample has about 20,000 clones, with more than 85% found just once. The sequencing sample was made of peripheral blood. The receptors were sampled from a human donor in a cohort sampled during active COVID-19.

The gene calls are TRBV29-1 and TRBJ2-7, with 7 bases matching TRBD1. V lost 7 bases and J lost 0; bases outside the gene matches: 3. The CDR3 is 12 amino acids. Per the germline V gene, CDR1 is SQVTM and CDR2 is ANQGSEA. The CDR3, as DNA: TGCAGCGCTCGACAGGGCTCCTACGAGCAGTACTTC. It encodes CSARQGSYEQYF.

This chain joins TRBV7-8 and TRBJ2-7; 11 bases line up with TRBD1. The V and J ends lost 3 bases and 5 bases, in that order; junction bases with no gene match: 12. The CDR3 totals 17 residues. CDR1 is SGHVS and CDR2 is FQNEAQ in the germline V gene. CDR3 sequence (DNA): TGTGCCAGCAGCTTGGGTGGATCCGGGACAGGGGGAAACGAGCAGTACTTC. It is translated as CASSLGGSGTGGNEQYF.

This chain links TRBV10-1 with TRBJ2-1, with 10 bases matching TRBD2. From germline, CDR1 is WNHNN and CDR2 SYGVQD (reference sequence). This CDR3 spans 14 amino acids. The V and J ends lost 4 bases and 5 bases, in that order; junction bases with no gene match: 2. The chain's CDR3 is CASSAAGGNNEQFF. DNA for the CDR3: TGCGCCAGCAGTGCAGCGGGAGGGAACAATGAGCAGTTCTTC.

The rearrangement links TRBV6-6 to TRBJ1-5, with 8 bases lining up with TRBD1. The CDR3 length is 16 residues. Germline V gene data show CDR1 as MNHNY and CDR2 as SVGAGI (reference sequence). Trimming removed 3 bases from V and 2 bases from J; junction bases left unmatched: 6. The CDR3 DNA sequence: TGTGCCAGCAGTTATATTTCGGACAGGGGCAATCAGCCCCAGCATTTT. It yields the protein CASSYISDRGNQPQHF.

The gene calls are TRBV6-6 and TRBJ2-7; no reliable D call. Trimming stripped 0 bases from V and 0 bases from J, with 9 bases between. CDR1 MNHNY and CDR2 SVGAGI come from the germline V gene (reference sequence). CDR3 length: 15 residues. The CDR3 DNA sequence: TGTGCCAGCAGTTACTCGATGGCCAGCTCCTACGAGCAGTACTTC. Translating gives CASSYSMASSYEQYF.

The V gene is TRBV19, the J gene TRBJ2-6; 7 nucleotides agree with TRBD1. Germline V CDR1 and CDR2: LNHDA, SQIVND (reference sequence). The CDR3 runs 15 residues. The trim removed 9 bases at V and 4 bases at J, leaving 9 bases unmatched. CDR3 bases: TGTGCCAGCCAGGACAGGTCGAACGGGGCCAACGTCCTGACTTTC. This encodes CASQDRSNGANVLTF.

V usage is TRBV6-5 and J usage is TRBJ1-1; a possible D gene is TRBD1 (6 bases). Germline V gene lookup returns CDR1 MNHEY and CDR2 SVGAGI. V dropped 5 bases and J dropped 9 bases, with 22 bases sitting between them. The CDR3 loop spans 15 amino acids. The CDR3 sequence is CASSNRRDMDDQAFF. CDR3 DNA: TGTGCCAGCAGTAACCGCCGGGACATGGACGATCAAGCTTTCTTT.

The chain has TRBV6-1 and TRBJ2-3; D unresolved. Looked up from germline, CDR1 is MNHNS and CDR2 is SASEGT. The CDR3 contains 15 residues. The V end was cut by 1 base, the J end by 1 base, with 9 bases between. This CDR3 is CASSEGPLGTDTQYF. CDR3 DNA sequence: TGTGCCAGCAGTGAAGGGCCCCTTGGCACAGATACGCAGTATTTT.

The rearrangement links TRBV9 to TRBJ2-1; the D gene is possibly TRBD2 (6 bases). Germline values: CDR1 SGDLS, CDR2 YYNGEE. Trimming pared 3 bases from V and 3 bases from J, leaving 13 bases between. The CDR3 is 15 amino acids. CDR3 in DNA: TGTGCCAGCAGCGCAAGGACTACCAACTACAATGAGCAGTTCTTC. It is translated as CASSARTTNYNEQFF. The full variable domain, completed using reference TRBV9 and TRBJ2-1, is DSGVTQTPKHLITATGQRVTLRCSPRSGDLSVYWYQQSLDQGLQFLIQYYNGEERAKGNILERFSAQQFPDLHSELNLSSLELGDSALYFCASSARTTNYNEQFFGPGTRLTVL.

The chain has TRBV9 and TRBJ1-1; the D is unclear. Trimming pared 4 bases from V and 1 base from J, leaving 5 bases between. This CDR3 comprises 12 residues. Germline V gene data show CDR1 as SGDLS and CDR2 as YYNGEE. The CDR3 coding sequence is TGTGCCAGCAGCTCCTCGAACACTGAAGCTTTCTTT. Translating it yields CASSSSNTEAFF.